Following are 27 T cell receptor beta chains from one sample sequenced in a study of vaccination effects on CD4 cells after COVID-19. No antigen is known for these receptors. Assay: immunoSEQ multiplex PCR; the TCRdb copy retains only in-frame clones and omits some. The table has around 69,000 clones, 70% to 85% seen once. Peptide-pool stimulation followed by sequencing identified expanded antigen-specific CD4+ clonotypes in the ViraFEST assay. Following culture for more than 9 days, CD4+ T cells were isolated. Two doses of either BNT162b2 or mRNA-1273 were given to each participant. The sample consisted of CD4+ T cells from PBMCs cultured with HCoV-229E spike peptides, taken after COVID-19 vaccination. The receptors here all came from a human donor who received a COVID-19 vaccine.

This chain uses TRBV6-5 with TRBJ2-7; no definite D call. The V end lost 5 bases, the J end lost 3 bases, and 11 bases lay between the germline ends. This CDR3 spans 13 amino acids. Germline CDR1 MNHEY, CDR2 SVGAGI. The CDR3 sequence is CASSRGPSYEQYV. In DNA, the CDR3 is TGTGCCAGCAGTCGAGGACCGAGCTACGAGCAGTACGTC.

V and J are TRBV6-2 or TRBV6-3 and TRBJ2-5; TRBD2 matches at 7 bases. This CDR3 has 14 amino acids. From germline, CDR1 is MNHEY and CDR2 SVGEGT. The junction had 2 bases not matched to a gene; V was cut back by 0 bases and J by 4 bases. As DNA, the CDR3 is TGTGCCAGCAGTTACTCGACGGGGGGAGAGACCCAGTACTTC. The encoded protein is CASSYSTGGETQYF.

The chain links TRBV6-1 to TRBJ2-2, with 8 bases lining up with TRBD2. J was trimmed by 3 bases and V by 3 bases; bases with no gene match: 3. From germline, CDR1 is MNHNS and CDR2 SASEGT. The CDR3 extends over 15 amino acids. In DNA form, the CDR3 reads TGTGCCAGCAGTGAGCAGCGGGGGCACACCGGGGAGCTGTTTTTT. Amino acid sequence: CASSEQRGHTGELFF.

The chain is built from TRBV6-6 and TRBJ2-1; a possible D gene is TRBD1 (6 bases). CDR3 length equals 11 residues. The germline V and J ends were trimmed by 7 bases and 10 bases, with 11 bases remaining between them. Germline CDR1 reads MNHNY; CDR2 reads SVGAGI (reference sequence). CDR3: CASTPGTEQFF. As DNA, the CDR3 is TGTGCCAGCACCCCCGGGACAGAGCAGTTCTTC.

J is TRBJ2-3 and V is TRBV5-1; 7 bases map to TRBD1. Germline V CDR1 and CDR2: SGHRS, YFSETQ. CDR3 length: 14 amino acids. The V gene end was trimmed by 7 bases and the J gene end by 2 bases; junction bases not matched to a gene: 7. DNA of the CDR3: TGCGCCAGCTTTGACAGGGCAATCACAGATACGCAGTATTTT. It translates to CASFDRAITDTQYF.

The chain combines TRBV5-8 with TRBJ2-1; the D gene is possibly TRBD1 (6 bases). V dropped 7 bases and J dropped 2 bases, with 19 bases sitting between them. The CDR3 loop spans 16 amino acids. Germline loops: CDR1 SGHTS, CDR2 YDEGEE. CDR3 amino acids: CASPYGWAGAYNEQFF. CDR3 nucleotide sequence: TGTGCCAGCCCATACGGGTGGGCAGGGGCCTACAATGAGCAGTTCTTC.

The chain has TRBV7-7 and TRBJ1-6; no clear D gene. The CDR3 consists of 17 residues. Per the germline V gene, CDR1 is SSHAT and CDR2 is FNYEAQ (reference sequence). Trimming removed 3 bases at V and 7 bases at J, with 19 bases between. This CDR3 reads CASSFGPRKTWNSPLHF. Written as DNA, the CDR3 is TGTGCCAGCAGCTTTGGCCCGCGGAAAACGTGGAATTCACCCCTCCACTTT.

The chain combines TRBV30 with TRBJ1-3; D not resolved. The CDR3 has 12 amino acids. The V and J ends lost 5 bases and 4 bases respectively, with 9 bases between them. The germline CDR1 and CDR2 sequences are GTSNPN and SVGIG (reference sequence). In nucleotides, the CDR3 is TGTGCCTGGGACAAAATCGGAAACACCATATATTTT. Translated: CAWDKIGNTIYF.

The gene calls are TRBV7-2 and TRBJ2-5; D remains ambiguous. The CDR3 is made up of 12 amino acids. Between the trimmed V and J ends, which lost 4 bases and 7 bases, there was a span of 10 bases. CDR1 and CDR2 from the germline V gene are SGHTA and FQGNSA. The CDR3 nucleotides read TGTGCCAGCAGCTATTATATAGGGACCCAGTACTTC. Translated: CASSYYIGTQYF. The full variable domain, in which reference TRBV7-2 and TRBJ2-5 provide the parts outside the CDR3, is GAGVSQSPSNKVTEKGKDVELRCDPISGHTALYWYRQSLGQGLEFLIYFQGNSAPDKSGLPSDRFSAERTGGSVSTLTIQRTQQEDSAVYLCASSYYIGTQYFGPGTRLLVL.

The chain has TRBV12-3 or TRBV12-4 and TRBJ2-3; D is undetermined. The length of the CDR3 is 13 residues. The V and J ends lost 3 bases and 0 bases respectively, with 4 bases between them. CDR3 sequence (DNA): TGTGCCAGCAGTTTTGCTAGCACAGATACGCAGTATTTT. Amino acids: CASSFASTDTQYF.

The chain recombines TRBV27 with TRBJ1-3; D is uncertain. CDR1 is MNHEY and CDR2 is SMNVEV in the germline V gene (reference sequence). The CDR3 contains 13 residues. The germline V and J ends were trimmed by 4 bases and 2 bases, with 6 bases remaining between them. The DNA of the CDR3 is TGTGCCAGCAGTTCGAGGACTGGAAACACCATATATTTT. Its protein is CASSSRTGNTIYF.

The gene calls are TRBV7-8 and TRBJ2-1; 9 bases are shared with TRBD1. The germline V gene encodes CDR1 SGHVS and CDR2 FQNEAQ. The CDR3 contains 15 residues. The J segment lost 6 bases and the V segment lost 5 bases, leaving 8 bases of the junction unmatched. The chain's CDR3 is CASSQQGADSNEQFF. CDR3 in DNA: TGTGCCAGCAGCCAACAGGGGGCGGACTCCAATGAGCAGTTCTTC.

The chain has TRBV6-1 and TRBJ1-6, with D possibly being TRBD1 (6 bases). CDR1 is MNHNS and CDR2 is SASEGT in the germline V gene. The CDR3 consists of 15 residues. The V end lost 1 base, the J end lost 10 bases, and 14 bases lay between the germline ends. The CDR3 DNA follows: TGTGCCAGCAGTGAAGTAAACAGGGCAAGGTCACCCCTCCACTTT. This translates into CASSEVNRARSPLHF.

This clone has just one count. The chain combines TRBV19 with TRBJ1-4; D is possibly TRBD1 (6 bases). The V gene's germline CDR1 is LNHDA and CDR2 SQIVND (reference sequence). Trimming left V 9 bases short and J 6 bases short, with 23 bases between. This CDR3 region has 16 residues. CDR3 protein: CASAGLHAGEDEKLFF. For the CDR3, the DNA is TGTGCCAGCGCCGGACTGCATGCAGGGGAAGATGAAAAACTGTTTTTT.

V and J are TRBV24-1 and TRBJ2-2; possibly TRBD1 or TRBD2 for D (6 bases each). The CDR3 runs to 18 residues. CDR1 and CDR2 from the germline V gene are KGHDR and SFDVKD. V was clipped by 4 bases and J by 0 bases, with 17 bases between them. The CDR3 protein is CATSDPTRGGTNTGELFF. The DNA for the CDR3 is TGTGCCACCAGTGACCCTACCCGAGGGGGGACGAACACCGGGGAGCTGTTTTTT.

This clone has a single count. V and J are TRBV11-1 and TRBJ1-1, with TRBD1 matching over 9 bases. The CDR3 is made up of 15 amino acids. Trimming took 6 bases from V and 1 from J; bases not matched to a gene: 6. Germline CDR1 SGHAT, CDR2 FQDESV (reference sequence). The CDR3 sequence is CASSSQGAGNTEAFF. In DNA, the CDR3 is TGTGCCAGCAGTTCACAGGGGGCAGGGAACACTGAAGCTTTCTTT.

This clone was counted only a few times. The DNA for the CDR3 is TGTGCCAGCCACGCCCCTAGCACAGATACGCAGTATTTT. Residues: CASHAPSTDTQYF. The rearrangement links TRBV18 to TRBJ2-3; no reliable D call. The CDR3 has 13 amino acids. Germline loops: CDR1 KGHSH, CDR2 LQKENI. V was pared by 8 bases and J by 0 bases, with 9 bases between.

The chain employs TRBV11-2 and TRBJ1-3; the match to TRBD1 covers 8 bases. The CDR3 runs 16 residues. V dropped 4 bases and J dropped 1; count of bases not matched to a gene: 6. Germline-derived CDR1 and CDR2 are SGHAT and FQNNGV. CDR3 in DNA: TGTGCCAGCAGCTCCTTCTGGACAGGGTCTGGAAACACCATATATTTT. This gives the protein CASSSFWTGSGNTIYF.

This chain links TRBV7-3 with TRBJ2-3; D may be TRBD2 (6 bases). Trimming shortened V by 3 bases and J by 2 bases, and 9 bases separated the two germline ends. The CDR3 spans 14 residues. CDR1 is SGHTA, CDR2 FQGTGA, per germline. For the CDR3, the DNA is TGTGCCAGCAGCTTCGGGGGAACCACAGATACGCAGTATTTT. The encoded protein is CASSFGGTTDTQYF.

The chain employs TRBV5-1 and TRBJ1-6, with 7 bases that match TRBD1. The CDR3 runs to 16 residues. Germline V lookup: CDR1 SGHRS, CDR2 YFSETQ. With V trimmed by 4 bases and J by 9 bases, 13 bases remained unmatched. CDR3 region: CASSLGQVGGSSPLHF. CDR3 sequence (DNA): TGCGCCAGCAGCCTTGGACAGGTCGGGGGAAGTTCACCCCTCCACTTT.

The J gene is TRBJ2-1, the V gene TRBV3-1 (or the pseudogene TRBV3-2); TRBD1 agrees at 7 bases. The CDR3 has 15 amino acids. CDR1 and CDR2 from the germline V gene are LGHDT and YNNKEL (reference sequence). Trimming removed 6 bases from V and 7 bases from J; junction bases left unmatched: 12. CDR3 amino acids: CASRRHNSQGNEQFF. DNA for the CDR3: TGTGCCAGCAGACGACACAACTCACAGGGGAATGAGCAGTTCTTC.

This clone was recorded once. The V gene is TRBV5-6, the J gene TRBJ2-7; 10 bases map to TRBD1. V lost 0 bases and J lost 2; bases outside the gene matches: 2. The CDR3 sequence is 15 residues long. Germline-derived CDR1 and CDR2 are SGHDT and YYEEEE. CDR3 in DNA: TGTGCCAGCAGCTTGGGGACAGGGGGTACCTACGAGCAGTACGTC. Its protein product is CASSLGTGGTYEQYV.

The chain is built from TRBV3-1 (or the pseudogene TRBV3-2) and TRBJ1-2; D call uncertain. Trimming removed 2 bases at V and 2 bases at J, with 6 bases between. Per the germline V gene, CDR1 is LGHDT and CDR2 is YNNKEL (reference sequence). There are 13 residues in the CDR3. The CDR3 loop reads CASSQNTNYGYTF. The CDR3 DNA reads as TGTGCCAGCAGCCAAAACACAAACTATGGCTACACCTTC.

This clone was seen a few times. The chain uses TRBV19 and TRBJ1-2, with TRBD1 as a possible D gene (5 bases). The CDR3 spans 15 residues. The germline CDR1 and CDR2 sequences are LNHDA and SQIVND (reference sequence). Trimming took 5 bases from V and 4 from J, leaving 17 bases between them. This CDR3 reads CASSPGRAAAYGYTF. The CDR3 DNA reads TGTGCCAGTAGTCCGGGGCGGGCGGCGGCCTATGGCTACACCTTC.

The chain has TRBV30 and TRBJ1-1, with TRBD1 matching over 9 bases. CDR1 is GTSNPN and CDR2 is SVGIG in the germline V gene (reference sequence). The CDR3 extends over 17 amino acids. Trimming removed 1 base from V and 2 bases from J; junction bases left unmatched: 11. CDR3 nucleotide sequence: TGTGCCTGGAGTGGAATTGGGTCGGGACAGGGAAACACTGAAGCTTTCTTT. Amino acid sequence: CAWSGIGSGQGNTEAFF.

The chain uses TRBV18 and TRBJ2-5, with D possibly TRBD1 on 6 matching bases. The germline CDR1 and CDR2 sequences are KGHSH and LQKENI. The germline V and J ends were trimmed by 5 bases and 4 bases, with 20 bases remaining between them. The CDR3 has 16 residues. The DNA of the CDR3 is TGTGCCAGCTCATTCAGGAGGCAGGGGAGCGGAGAGACCCAGTACTTC. Translated, it gives CASSFRRQGSGETQYF.

This clone was seen just once. The chain uses TRBV20-1 and TRBJ1-1; D is undetermined. V was clipped by 3 bases and J by 4 bases, with 9 bases between them. Germline V gene data show CDR1 as DFQATT and CDR2 as SNEGSKA (reference sequence). The CDR3 sequence is 12 residues long. The CDR3 loop is CSASGSSTEAFF. CDR3 bases: TGCAGTGCTAGTGGTAGCAGCACTGAAGCTTTCTTT.